These 25 T cell receptor beta chains share one sample of origin, sequenced in a study of T cells expressing NK-cell markers. TCRdb reprocessed the 5' RACE reads and keeps a single row for each CDR3 protein, giving no DNA. This listing includes around 14,000 distinct CDR3 sequences. The sample comprised blood T cells: a sorted CD56 or NKG2C T cell subset, CD4+ or CD8+ T cells, or bulk PBMC T cells (not recorded which). The origin of the receptors is a man aged 18 to 69 in good health.

This chain links TRBV28 with TRBJ2-3. The length of the CDR3 is 15 residues. The germline gives CDR1 MDHEN, CDR2 SYDVKM. This chain's CDR3 is CASSLFGLEADTQYF.

The chain joins TRBV3-1 to TRBJ2-7; the D call from TCRdb, TRBD1, cannot be confirmed without DNA. This CDR3 has 15 residues. CDR1 is LGHDT, CDR2 YNNKEL, per germline (reference sequence). Here the CDR3 reads CASSLTPQRTYEQYF.

The chain is built from TRBV5-1 and TRBJ2-2; lacking DNA, the TRBD2 call made by TCRdb goes unchecked. The CDR3 length is 16 residues. Germline-derived CDR1 and CDR2 are SGHRS and YFSETQ. The CDR3 sequence: CASTSGLARKGGELFF. Full variable domain (outside the CDR3, taken from reference TRBV5-1 and TRBJ2-2): KAGVTQTPRYLIKTRGQQVTLSCSPISGHRSVSWYQQTPGQGLQFLFEYFSETQRNKGNFPGRFSGRQFSNSRSEMNVSTLELGDSALYLCASTSGLARKGGELFFGEGSRLTVL.

The chain is built from TRBV6-2 or TRBV6-3 and TRBJ2-5. This CDR3 comprises 12 residues. CDR1 is MNHEY, CDR2 SVGEGT, per germline. The CDR3 here is CASRDGAETQYF.

The chain recombines TRBV20-1 with TRBJ2-2; the TCRdb D gene call, TRBD2, has no DNA to confirm it. CDR1 is DFQATT and CDR2 is SNEGSKA in the germline V gene (reference sequence). CDR3 length: 15 residues. This chain's CDR3 is CSARRREAGTGELFF.

This rearrangement joins TRBV20-1 to TRBJ2-7; lacking DNA, the TRBD1 call made by TCRdb goes unchecked. Germline-derived CDR1 and CDR2 are DFQATT and SNEGSKA (reference sequence). The CDR3 runs 14 residues. CDR3: CSAKNRASSYEQYF.

The V call is TRBV5-1, the J call TRBJ2-2; the TCRdb call, TRBD1, lacks DNA for checking. CDR1 and CDR2 (germline): SGHRS, YFSETQ. The CDR3 spans 15 residues. The CDR3 is CASSTGHGTIGELFF.

This chain uses TRBV4-2 with TRBJ2-7; TCRdb's assignment of TRBD2 cannot be checked, as there is no DNA. In germline, CDR1 is LGHNA, CDR2 YNFKEQ. This CDR3 is built from 16 residues. The chain's CDR3 is CASSQETSGSSYEQYF.

V usage is TRBV28 and J usage is TRBJ2-7; TCRdb proposes TRBD2, but this gene call is untestable without DNA. The CDR3 runs 15 residues. Germline V gene lookup returns CDR1 MDHEN and CDR2 SYDVKM. CDR3 sequence: CASSPSGIRSNEQYF.

The chain joins TRBV6-2 or TRBV6-3 to TRBJ2-1; TCRdb's D gene call, TRBD2, goes unchecked for lack of DNA. The CDR3 is made up of 15 amino acids. The germline CDR1 and CDR2 sequences are MNHEY and SVGEGT. The CDR3 loop reads CASSGTSGTGNEQFF.

This CDR3 reads CSASPGGRLGNEQFF. This chain connects TRBV20-1 to TRBJ2-1; the TCRdb D gene call, TRBD1, has no DNA to confirm it. The CDR3 runs to 15 residues. The germline gives CDR1 DFQATT, CDR2 SNEGSKA (reference sequence).

V usage is TRBV11-2 and J usage is TRBJ2-3; checking the TCRdb D call of TRBD2 is not possible without DNA. The CDR3 runs 16 residues. CDR1 is SGHAT, CDR2 FQNNGV, per germline. The CDR3 reads CASSLNGLAERDTQYF. Full variable domain (rest looked up from reference TRBV11-2 and TRBJ2-3): EAGVAQSPRYKIIEKRQSVAFWCNPISGHATLYWYQQILGQGPKLLIQFQNNGVVDDSQLPKDRFSAERLKGVDSTLKIQPAKLEDSAVYLCASSLNGLAERDTQYFGPGTRLTVL.

The V gene is TRBV29-1, the J gene TRBJ2-7. Germline CDR1 and CDR2: SQVTM and ANQGSEA. The length of the CDR3 is 12 residues. The CDR3 sequence: CSVLSGVYEQYF.

This chain joins TRBV24-1 and TRBJ2-5; TCRdb proposes TRBD2, but this gene call is untestable without DNA. The CDR3 runs to 15 residues. From germline, CDR1 is KGHDR and CDR2 SFDVKD. The CDR3 sequence: CATSPGRRGWETQYF.

V and J are TRBV28 and TRBJ2-2; TCRdb picks TRBD2, but there is no DNA to check that call. Germline lookup yields CDR1 MDHEN and CDR2 SYDVKM. The CDR3 length is 15 residues. The CDR3 protein is CASRGRDLNTGELFF.

V and J are TRBV7-2 and TRBJ2-7; the TRBD1 assignment by TCRdb is unverifiable without DNA. CDR1 is SGHTA and CDR2 is FQGNSA in the germline V gene. This CDR3 has 14 amino acids. CDR3 sequence reads: CASTWGGVNYEQYF.

The chain uses TRBV14 and TRBJ2-4; TCRdb returns TRBD1, unconfirmable since there is no DNA. Germline assignment: CDR1 SGHDN and CDR2 FVKESK. The CDR3 length is 14 residues. The CDR3 sequence: CASSQRQGRNIQYF. Full variable domain (rest looked up from reference TRBV14 and TRBJ2-4): EAGVTQFPSHSVIEKGQTVTLRCDPISGHDNLYWYRRVMGKEIKFLLHFVKESKQDESGMPNNRFLAERTGGTYSTLKVQPAELEDSGVYFCASSQRQGRNIQYFGAGTRLSVL.

The CDR3 sequence is CASVSLAGVTYNEQFF. J is TRBJ2-1 and V is TRBV27; without DNA, the TCRdb call of TRBD1 cannot be checked. In germline, CDR1 is MNHEY, CDR2 SMNVEV (reference sequence). The length of the CDR3 is 16 residues.

This chain joins TRBV29-1 and TRBJ2-2. The CDR3 consists of 13 residues. Germline V gene sequence: CDR1 SQVTM, CDR2 ANQGSEA. CDR3 loop: CSATTGSTGELFF.

CDR3 sequence reads: CASSSIGVYQPQHF. The chain has TRBV7-9 and TRBJ1-5. From germline, CDR1 is SEHNR and CDR2 FQNEAQ (reference sequence). The CDR3 runs 14 residues. The full variable domain, rest sourced from reference TRBV7-9 and TRBJ1-5, is DTGVSQNPRHKITKRGQNVTFRCDPISEHNRLYWYRQTLGQGPEFLTYFQNEAQLEKSRLLSDRFSAERPKGSFSTLEIQRTEQGDSAMYLCASSSIGVYQPQHFGDGTRLSIL.

The chain combines TRBV3-1 with TRBJ1-4; the TRBD1 assignment by TCRdb is unverifiable without DNA. CDR1 and CDR2 (germline): LGHDT, YNNKEL (reference sequence). CDR3 size: 15 residues. CDR3 loop: CASSRRGGYVEKLFF.

The chain joins TRBV2 to TRBJ2-3; TCRdb lists TRBD1, though no DNA is available to test this call. This CDR3 spans 14 amino acids. Looked up from germline, CDR1 is SNHLY and CDR2 is FYNNEI. The CDR3 region is CATRLGGNTDTQYF.

This sequence joins TRBV16 and TRBJ1-4; TCRdb's D gene call, TRBD1, goes unchecked for lack of DNA. Per germline, CDR1 KGHSY and CDR2 FQNENV. This CDR3 has 13 residues. The chain's CDR3 is CASSLLRGEKLFF.

The rearrangement links TRBV24-1 to TRBJ1-2; TCRdb picks TRBD1, but there is no DNA to check that call. There are 13 residues in the CDR3. Germline V gene data show CDR1 as KGHDR and CDR2 as SFDVKD. The CDR3 sequence is CATSVAGNDGYTF.

The chain recombines TRBV20-1 with TRBJ2-7; with no DNA, the TCRdb D assignment of TRBD1 cannot be verified. CDR1 and CDR2 from the germline V gene are DFQATT and SNEGSKA (reference sequence). CDR3 length: 15 residues. Here the CDR3 reads CSARGGDRGPREQYF.